What follows are 25 T cell receptor beta chains derived from one specimen sequenced in a study of cytomegalovirus exposure and HLA in healthy donors. The repertoire was sequenced with immunoSEQ multiplex PCR; TCRdb's copy has only in-frame clones and lacks some. The table records fewer than 200,000 clones, about nine tenths of them present only once. The sample comprised PBMCs. These receptors came from a woman aged 18-30 years in good health and CMV-seropositive.

The V and J genes are TRBV5-6 and TRBJ2-5; 8 nucleotides agree with TRBD1. With 7 bases clipped from V and 5 bases from J, the junction kept 7 bases outside the gene matches. Germline V CDR1 and CDR2: SGHDT, YYEEEE. The CDR3 spans 13 residues. CDR3 nucleotide sequence: TGTGCCAGCTCCGACAGGGGTCAGGAGACCCAGTACTTC. This codes for CASSDRGQETQYF.

This clone has just one count. The gene calls are TRBV7-2 and TRBJ2-2; TRBD2 is a possible D gene (6 bases). CDR1 SGHTA and CDR2 FQGNSA come from the germline V gene. The CDR3 sequence is 17 residues long. The V end was cut by 2 bases, the J end by 0 bases, with 13 bases between. The CDR3 DNA is TGTGCCAGCAGCTTACAGGTAGCGGTACCGAACACCGGGGAGCTGTTTTTT. Its protein is CASSLQVAVPNTGELFF.

This clone was seen more than once but under ten times. The chain recombines TRBV4-2 with TRBJ2-7, with a weak D call TRBD2 (5 bases). This CDR3 has 14 amino acids. The V and J ends lost 6 bases and 0 bases respectively, with 12 bases between them. Germline loops: CDR1 LGHNA, CDR2 YNFKEQ. The CDR3 DNA reads TGTGCCAGCAGTCGCGTCGGGAACTCCTACGAGCAGTACTTC. This codes for CASSRVGNSYEQYF.

J is TRBJ1-2 and V is TRBV10-3; possible D gene TRBD1, 6 bases. Germline V gives CDR1 ENHRY, CDR2 SYGVKD. The CDR3 spans 16 residues. V was trimmed by 0 bases and J by 7 bases, leaving 18 bases between them. Here the CDR3 DNA reads TGTGCCATCAGTGAGTCTTTTTCAGGGGAAGGGAGTGGCTACACCTTC. Its protein is CAISESFSGEGSGYTF.

This clone occurred once. The V gene is TRBV4-1, the J gene TRBJ2-3; D possibly corresponds to TRBD2 (6 bases). The V end lost 4 bases, the J end lost 3 bases, and 17 bases lay between the germline ends. This CDR3 has 16 amino acids. Germline V gene lookup returns CDR1 MGHRA and CDR2 YSYEKL. The CDR3 DNA is TGCGCCAGCAGCCCCCGAGGAGCGGGCTTTACAGATACGCAGTATTTT. This codes for CASSPRGAGFTDTQYF.

The chain uses TRBV2 and TRBJ2-7, with TRBD1 matching over 9 bases. J gave up 4 bases and V 0 bases, and 13 bases lay outside the gene matches. The CDR3 runs to 18 residues. Germline V gene lookup returns CDR1 SNHLY and CDR2 FYNNEI. The CDR3, as DNA: TGTGCCAGCAGTGAAGCACTCCTCCCGGGACAGGGAGATTACGAGCAGTACTTC. Protein: CASSEALLPGQGDYEQYF.

The V gene is TRBV27, the J gene TRBJ1-5; 7 bases map to TRBD1. Unmatched junction bases numbered 20, after V lost 4 bases and J lost 5 bases. The CDR3 runs 19 residues. The germline V gene has CDR1 MNHEY and CDR2 SMNVEV (reference sequence). For the CDR3, the DNA is TGTGCCAGCAGTTCCCTACCTGGGGTACAGGGGTTCCCCCATCAGCCCCAGCATTTT. Translated, it gives CASSSLPGVQGFPHQPQHF.

The V and J genes are TRBV10-1 and TRBJ2-1; the D is unclear. V lost 10 bases and J lost 7, with 20 bases in between. The CDR3 spans 14 residues. CDR1 is WNHNN and CDR2 is SYGVQD in the germline V gene (reference sequence). The CDR3 DNA reads as TGCGCCATCCGTGATGACTCCCGAAGAAATGAGCAGTTCTTC. It yields the protein CAIRDDSRRNEQFF.

The sample holds one count of this clone. This chain links TRBV1 with TRBJ2-5; the table's D call, TRBD2, has no DNA check behind it. TRBV1 is annotated as a pseudogene. This CDR3 is built from 16 residues. The CDR3 nucleotides are TGCACCAGCAGCCAAGTACTAGCGGGAGGAACAAAGACCCAGTACTTC. This sequence encodes CTSSQVLAGGTKTQYF.

The chain carries TRBV2 and TRBJ2-1; 8 positions agree with TRBD2. The trim removed 7 bases at V and 12 bases at J, leaving 8 bases unmatched. Germline V gene lookup returns CDR1 SNHLY and CDR2 FYNNEI. The CDR3 contains 12 residues. CDR3 region: CASTPGSGRQFF. CDR3 DNA: TGTGCCAGCACCCCAGGGAGCGGGAGGCAGTTCTTC.

The V gene is TRBV4-3, the J gene TRBJ2-5; TRBD2 aligns across 7 bases. V dropped 0 bases and J dropped 1; count of bases not matched to a gene: 5. Per germline, CDR1 LGHNA and CDR2 YSLEER. This CDR3 contains 16 residues. CDR3 coding DNA: TGCGCCAGCAGCCAAGAGAGGCCTAGCGGCCAAGAGACCCAGTACTTC. This encodes CASSQERPSGQETQYF.

The rearrangement links TRBV2 to TRBJ2-3, with a possible D match to TRBD1 (6 bases). There are 15 residues in the CDR3. From germline, CDR1 is SNHLY and CDR2 FYNNEI. Trimming took off 1 base at V and 1 base at J, with 9 bases between the two ends. This chain's CDR3 is CASSEDRVGTDTQYF. CDR3 DNA: TGTGCCAGCAGTGAAGACAGGGTGGGCACAGATACGCAGTATTTT.

The V call is TRBV9, the J call TRBJ1-2; tentative D call: TRBD1 (6 bases). This CDR3 contains 13 residues. The germline gives CDR1 SGDLS, CDR2 YYNGEE. V was shortened by 0 bases and J by 8 bases, with 11 bases between the two germline ends. In DNA, the CDR3 is TGTGCCAGCAGCGTAGTATCTGGGGGCGGCTACACCTTC. Encoded protein: CASSVVSGGGYTF.

The V call is TRBV5-6, the J call TRBJ2-7; TRBD2 might be the D (5 bases). V lost 0 bases, J lost 11 bases, and 12 bases lay in between. Germline V gives CDR1 SGHDT, CDR2 YYEEEE. This CDR3 is 12 amino acids long. The CDR3 sequence: CASSLAPGKEYF. DNA of the CDR3: TGTGCCAGCAGCTTGGCTCCGGGGAAGGAGTACTTC.

The V call is TRBV10-3, the J call TRBJ2-1; 7 nucleotides align to TRBD2. V shed 3 bases and J 10 bases; nucleotides not matched to a gene: 3. This CDR3 has 12 amino acids. Germline V gives CDR1 ENHRY, CDR2 SYGVKD. The chain's CDR3 is CAISDAGDEQFF. The CDR3 coding sequence is TGTGCCATCAGTGACGCGGGAGACGAGCAGTTCTTC.

This clone appeared a few times. The chain employs TRBV6-5 and TRBJ2-7; D is possibly TRBD1 (6 bases). With 5 bases removed from V and 3 bases from J, the gap between germline ends came to 11 bases. Germline CDR1 and CDR2: MNHEY and SVGAGI. The CDR3 is 13 amino acids. CDR3 protein: CASSTGTNYEQYF. In nucleotides, the CDR3 is TGTGCCAGCAGTACCGGGACAAACTACGAGCAGTACTTC.

This chain uses TRBV5-4 with TRBJ2-1, with D unclear. The CDR3 spans 12 residues. V lost 4 bases, J lost 9 bases, and 11 bases lay in between. Germline V lookup: CDR1 SGHNT, CDR2 YYREEE (reference sequence). CDR3 DNA: TGTGCCAGCAGCCCGGTTGCCGGTGAGCAGTTCTTC. Translating gives CASSPVAGEQFF.

This clone showed up just once. This chain links TRBV7-9 with TRBJ1-1; TRBD1 might be the D (6 bases). V was trimmed by 5 bases and J by 7 bases, leaving 23 bases between them. Germline-derived CDR1 and CDR2 are SEHNR and FQNEAQ (reference sequence). This CDR3 is built from 16 residues. CDR3 sequence: CASSPKSGTNADEAFF. CDR3 bases: TGTGCCAGCAGCCCCAAGTCAGGGACAAACGCGGATGAAGCTTTCTTT.

V gene TRBV5-5 combines with J gene TRBJ2-2; a weak D match, TRBD1 (6 bases). CDR1 is SGHKS, CDR2 YYEKEE, per germline (reference sequence). V lost 0 bases to trimming and J lost 5 bases, with 11 bases between them. CDR3 size: 15 residues. CDR3 amino acids: CASSLGRGRTGELFF. CDR3 nucleotide sequence: TGTGCCAGCAGCTTGGGCAGGGGAAGGACCGGGGAGCTGTTTTTT.

The DNA of the CDR3 is TGTGCCACGGGACAGGGGATTAGCAATCAGCCCCAGCATTTT. Its protein product is CATGQGISNQPQHF. The V and J genes are TRBV30 and TRBJ1-5; 10 nucleotides align to TRBD1. Germline V gene lookup returns CDR1 GTSNPN and CDR2 SVGIG (reference sequence). Unmatched junction bases numbered 4, after V lost 8 bases and J lost 0 bases. CDR3 size: 14 residues.

This clone was picked up a small number of times. V and J are TRBV29-1 and TRBJ2-1; perhaps TRBD2 as D (7 bases). This CDR3 contains 14 residues. Trimming pared 8 bases from V and 5 bases from J, leaving 19 bases between. Germline V gene data show CDR1 as SQVTM and CDR2 as ANQGSEA. CDR3 in DNA: TGCAGCTCCAGCGGGAACAGGGACCACAATGAGCAGTTCTTC. Protein product: CSSSGNRDHNEQFF.

The rearrangement uses TRBV7-2 and TRBJ1-1; possible D gene TRBD1, 5 bases. Germline V lookup: CDR1 SGHTA, CDR2 FQGNSA. V lost 0 bases, J lost 0 bases, and 11 bases lay in between. This CDR3 region has 16 residues. CDR3 coding DNA: TGTGCCAGCAGCTTAGCCAGCGGGGCCTTGAACACTGAAGCTTTCTTT. This encodes CASSLASGALNTEAFF.

This chain connects TRBV28 to TRBJ2-1; tentative D call: TRBD2 (6 bases). V gave up 9 bases and J gave up 10 bases, with 13 bases separating them. This CDR3 has 11 amino acids. The germline gives CDR1 MDHEN, CDR2 SYDVKM. CDR3 loop: CAREGGGEQFF. Written as DNA, the CDR3 is TGTGCCAGAGAGGGAGGAGGAGAGCAGTTCTTC.

The table lists this clone with a count of one. The V gene is TRBV7-9, the J gene TRBJ2-7; D is undetermined. Germline V CDR1 and CDR2: SEHNR, FQNEAQ (reference sequence). The V and J ends lost 2 bases and 9 bases respectively, with 11 bases between them. The CDR3 is 12 residues long. The CDR3 reads CASSLHSQRQYF. The CDR3 bases are TGTGCCAGCAGCTTACACTCCCAGCGGCAGTACTTC.

This rearrangement joins TRBV5-1 to TRBJ2-5; 8 bases map to TRBD1. The CDR3 sequence is 16 residues long. V lost 3 bases and J lost 4; bases outside the gene matches: 11. CDR1 and CDR2 from the germline V gene are SGHRS and YFSETQ. The CDR3 region has the DNA TGCGCCAGCAGCTCGCCGTTAGGACAGGGAGGAGAGACCCAGTACTTC. It yields the protein CASSSPLGQGGETQYF.